This TCR beta chain was captured in a study of post-analysis software for immune sequencing data. The wider study: Relapsing-remitting, secondary progressive and progressive-relapsing forms made up the multiple sclerosis disease courses.

Unique molecular identifiers featured in each of the TCR beta cDNA libraries. Roughly 450,000 cDNA molecules were recovered from an input of roughly 0.85 to 10 million T cells. TCRdb processed the PCR reads anew with MiXCR; each CDR3 protein has one entry. The sample includes about 680,000 distinct CDR3 sequences, approximately 59% of them seen just once. Study-wide results and limits: F measure clustering grouped samples strongly by preparation batch. The normalized Chao1 diversity of multiple sclerosis patients was significantly lower than that of controls. About five TRBV segments occurring more often in patients than controls included TRBV5-6, TRBV5-1 and TRBV20-1.

About this clonotype: Antigen specificity is unknown.

Germline V gene lookup returns CDR1 SGHRS and CDR2 YFSETQ. The CDR3 runs 15 residues. V was pared by 4 bases and J by 2 bases, with 16 bases between. The sequence derives from a girl aged 2-10 years with multiple sclerosis. Sequencing used blood. This chain connects TRBV5-1 to TRBJ2-7, with TRBD1 as a possible D gene (5 bases). As DNA, the CDR3 is TGCGCCAGCAGCCCAACCTGGGGCGGAACCTACGAGCAGTACTTC. It codes for CASSPTWGGTYEQYF. Variable domain in full (rest from reference TRBV5-1 and TRBJ2-7): KAGVTQTPRYLIKTRGQQVTLSCSPISGHRSVSWYQQTPGQGLQFLFEYFSETQRNKGNFPGRFSGRQFSNSRSEMNVSTLELGDSALYLCASSPTWGGTYEQYFGPGTRLTVT.